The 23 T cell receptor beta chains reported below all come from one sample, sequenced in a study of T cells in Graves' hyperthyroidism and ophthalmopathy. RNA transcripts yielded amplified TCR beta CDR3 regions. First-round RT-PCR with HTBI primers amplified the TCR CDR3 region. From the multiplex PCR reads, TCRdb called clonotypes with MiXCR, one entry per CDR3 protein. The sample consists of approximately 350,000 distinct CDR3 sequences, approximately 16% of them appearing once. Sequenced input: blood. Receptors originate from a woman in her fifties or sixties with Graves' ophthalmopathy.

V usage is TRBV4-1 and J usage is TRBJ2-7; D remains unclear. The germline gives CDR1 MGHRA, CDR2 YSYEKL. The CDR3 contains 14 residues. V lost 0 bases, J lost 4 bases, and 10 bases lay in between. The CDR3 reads CASSQDLMGYEQYF. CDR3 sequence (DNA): TGCGCCAGCAGCCAAGATCTTATGGGGTACGAGCAGTACTTC.

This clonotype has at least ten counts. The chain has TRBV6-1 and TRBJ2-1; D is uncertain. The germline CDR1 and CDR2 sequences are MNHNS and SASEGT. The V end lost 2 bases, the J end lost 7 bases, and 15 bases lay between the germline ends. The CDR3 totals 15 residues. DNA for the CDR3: TGTGCCAGCAGTGAAATGCGTCAACGGGTAAATGAGCAGTTCTTC. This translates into CASSEMRQRVNEQFF.

The CDR3, as DNA: TGTGCCAGCAGCGGGTCAGGGTTGAGCGAGCAGTACTTC. As protein: CASSGSGLSEQYF. The chain is built from TRBV11-1 and TRBJ2-7; a possible D gene is TRBD1 (5 bases). This CDR3 region has 13 residues. V lost 5 bases, J lost 6 bases, and 14 bases lay in between. Germline V lookup: CDR1 SGHAT, CDR2 FQDESV (reference sequence).

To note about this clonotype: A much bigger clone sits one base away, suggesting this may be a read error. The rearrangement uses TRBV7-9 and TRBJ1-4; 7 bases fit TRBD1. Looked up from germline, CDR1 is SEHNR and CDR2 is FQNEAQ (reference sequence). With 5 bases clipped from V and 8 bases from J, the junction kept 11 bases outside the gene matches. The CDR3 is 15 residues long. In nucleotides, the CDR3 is TGTGCCAGCAGCCCATTCCAGGGGGTGGGGGAAAAACTGTTTTTT. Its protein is CASSPFQGVGEKLFF. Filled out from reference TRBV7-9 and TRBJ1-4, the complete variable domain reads DTGVSQNPRHKITKRGQNVTFRCDPISEHNRLYWYRQTLGQGPEFLTYFQNEAQLEKSRLLSDRFSAERPKGSFSTLEIQRTEQGDSAMYLCASSPFQGVGEKLFFGSGTQLSVL.

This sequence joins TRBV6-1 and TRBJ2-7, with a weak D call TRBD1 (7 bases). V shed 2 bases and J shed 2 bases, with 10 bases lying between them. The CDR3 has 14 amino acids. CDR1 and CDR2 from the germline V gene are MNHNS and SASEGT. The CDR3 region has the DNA TGTGCCAGCAGTGAACAGGGGGGACCCTACGAGCAGTACTTC. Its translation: CASSEQGGPYEQYF.

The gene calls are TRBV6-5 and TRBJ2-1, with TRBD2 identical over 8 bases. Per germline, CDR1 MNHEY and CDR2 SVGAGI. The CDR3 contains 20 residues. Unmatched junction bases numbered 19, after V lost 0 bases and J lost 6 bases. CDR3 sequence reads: CASSYSTAGGWVARANEQFF. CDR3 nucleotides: TGTGCCAGCAGTTACTCTACCGCGGGGGGCTGGGTGGCTAGAGCCAATGAGCAGTTCTTC.

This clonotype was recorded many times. The chain's CDR3 is CASSYGRGHEQYF. The CDR3 DNA is TGTGCCAGCAGTTACGGTCGGGGTCACGAGCAGTACTTC. V usage is TRBV6-6 and J usage is TRBJ2-7, with a tentative D call TRBD2 (5 bases). CDR3 length equals 13 residues. Germline CDR1 MNHNY, CDR2 SVGAGI (reference sequence). Trimming removed 2 bases from V and 5 bases from J, with 10 bases in between.

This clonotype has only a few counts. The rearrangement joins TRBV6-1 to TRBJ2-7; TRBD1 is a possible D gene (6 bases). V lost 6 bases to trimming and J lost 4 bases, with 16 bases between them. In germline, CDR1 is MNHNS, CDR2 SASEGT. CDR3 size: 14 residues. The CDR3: CASSPTRTAYEQYF. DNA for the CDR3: TGTGCCAGCAGCCCAACCCGGACAGCTTACGAGCAGTACTTC.

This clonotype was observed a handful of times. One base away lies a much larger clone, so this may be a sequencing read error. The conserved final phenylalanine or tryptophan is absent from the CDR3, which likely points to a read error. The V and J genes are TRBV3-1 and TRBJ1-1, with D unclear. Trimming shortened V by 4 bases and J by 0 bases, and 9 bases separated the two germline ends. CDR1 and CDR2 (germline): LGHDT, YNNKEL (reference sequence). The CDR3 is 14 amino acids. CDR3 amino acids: CASSLREMNTEAFL. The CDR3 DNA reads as TGTGCCAGCAGCCTCCGGGAAATGAACACTGAAGCTTTCCTT.

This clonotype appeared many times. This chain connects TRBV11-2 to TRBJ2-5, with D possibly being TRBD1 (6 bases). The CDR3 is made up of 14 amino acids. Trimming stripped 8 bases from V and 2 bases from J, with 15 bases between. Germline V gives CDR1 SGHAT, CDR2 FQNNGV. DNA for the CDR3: TGTGCCAGCGGCCGGACAGCCCCTCAAGAGACCCAGTACTTC. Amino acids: CASGRTAPQETQYF.

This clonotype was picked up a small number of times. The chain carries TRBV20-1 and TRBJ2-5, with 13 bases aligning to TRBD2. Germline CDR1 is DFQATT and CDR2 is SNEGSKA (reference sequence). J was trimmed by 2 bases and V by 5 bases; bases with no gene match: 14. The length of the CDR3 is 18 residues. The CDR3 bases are TGCAGTGCTCCCCGACTAGCGGGAGGCCCCCTGACACAAGAGACCCAGTACTTC. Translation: CSAPRLAGGPLTQETQYF.

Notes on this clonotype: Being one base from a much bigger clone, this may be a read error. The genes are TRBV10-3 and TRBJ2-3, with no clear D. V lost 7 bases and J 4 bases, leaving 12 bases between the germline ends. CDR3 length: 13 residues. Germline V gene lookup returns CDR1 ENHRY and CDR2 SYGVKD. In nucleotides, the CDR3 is TGTGCCATCACCAGCAGACGCGCAGATACGCAGTATTTT. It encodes CAITSRRADTQYF.

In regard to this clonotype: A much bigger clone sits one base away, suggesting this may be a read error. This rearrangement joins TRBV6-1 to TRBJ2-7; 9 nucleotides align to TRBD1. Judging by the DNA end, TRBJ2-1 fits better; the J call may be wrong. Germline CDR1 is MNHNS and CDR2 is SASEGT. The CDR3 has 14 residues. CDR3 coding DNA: TGTGCCAGCAGGGCACCGGGACAGGGTTACGAGCAGTTCTTC. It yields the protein CASRAPGQGYEQFF.

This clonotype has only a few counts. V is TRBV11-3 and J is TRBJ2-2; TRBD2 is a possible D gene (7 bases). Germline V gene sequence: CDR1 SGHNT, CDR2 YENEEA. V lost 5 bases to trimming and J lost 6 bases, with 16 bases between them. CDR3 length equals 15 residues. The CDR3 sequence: CASSPFGGPPGELFF. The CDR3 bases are TGTGCCAGCAGCCCATTCGGGGGGCCACCCGGGGAGCTGTTTTTT.

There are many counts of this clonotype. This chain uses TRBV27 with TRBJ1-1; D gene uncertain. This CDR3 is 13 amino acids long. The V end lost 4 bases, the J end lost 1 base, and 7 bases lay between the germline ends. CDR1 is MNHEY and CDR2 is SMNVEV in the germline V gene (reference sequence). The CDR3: CASSWERNTEAFF. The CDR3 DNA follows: TGTGCCAGCAGTTGGGAGCGGAACACTGAAGCTTTCTTT.

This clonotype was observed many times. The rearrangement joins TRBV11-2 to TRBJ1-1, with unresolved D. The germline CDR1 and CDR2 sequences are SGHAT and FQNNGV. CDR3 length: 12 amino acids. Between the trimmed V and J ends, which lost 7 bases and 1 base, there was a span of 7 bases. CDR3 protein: CASTLANTEAFF. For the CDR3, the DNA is TGTGCCAGCACCCTAGCGAACACTGAAGCTTTCTTT.

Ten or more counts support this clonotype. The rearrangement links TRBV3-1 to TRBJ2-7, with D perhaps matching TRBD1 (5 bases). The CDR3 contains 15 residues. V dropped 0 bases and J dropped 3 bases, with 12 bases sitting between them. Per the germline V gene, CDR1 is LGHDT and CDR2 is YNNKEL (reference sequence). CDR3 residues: CASSQEGPRYYEQYF. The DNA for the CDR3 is TGTGCCAGCAGCCAAGAGGGGCCTCGGTACTACGAGCAGTACTTC.

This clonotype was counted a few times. CDR3 sequence reads: CASSLAAGQAYEQYF. The CDR3 nucleotides are TGCGCCAGCAGCTTGGCCGCCGGACAGGCCTACGAGCAGTACTTC. The chain combines TRBV5-1 with TRBJ2-7; 7 nucleotides match TRBD1. V shed 0 bases and J 2 bases; nucleotides not matched to a gene: 5. Germline values: CDR1 SGHRS, CDR2 YFSETQ. The CDR3 runs to 15 residues.

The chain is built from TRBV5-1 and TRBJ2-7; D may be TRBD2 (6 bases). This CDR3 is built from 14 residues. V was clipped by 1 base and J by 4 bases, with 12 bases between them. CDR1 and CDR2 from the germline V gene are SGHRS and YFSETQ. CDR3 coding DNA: TGCGCCAGCAGCTTGTTAACGGGAGAGTACGAGCAGTACTTC. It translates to CASSLLTGEYEQYF.

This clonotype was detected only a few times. The CDR3 DNA sequence: TGCGCCAGCAGCCAAGAGAGCAGGGGGGAAGAGACCCAGTACTTC. Its protein is CASSQESRGEETQYF. J is TRBJ2-5 and V is TRBV4-1; D is perhaps TRBD1 (7 bases). Germline V lookup: CDR1 MGHRA, CDR2 YSYEKL. The length of the CDR3 is 15 residues. Trimming stripped 0 bases from V and 3 bases from J, with 11 bases between.

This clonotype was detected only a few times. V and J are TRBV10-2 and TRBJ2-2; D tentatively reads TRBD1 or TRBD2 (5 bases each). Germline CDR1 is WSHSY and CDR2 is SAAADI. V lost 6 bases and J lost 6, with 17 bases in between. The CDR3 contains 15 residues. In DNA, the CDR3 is TGCGCCAGCAGCCCTAGATCCCTGGGGGCCGGGGAGCTGTTTTTT. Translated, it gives CASSPRSLGAGELFF.

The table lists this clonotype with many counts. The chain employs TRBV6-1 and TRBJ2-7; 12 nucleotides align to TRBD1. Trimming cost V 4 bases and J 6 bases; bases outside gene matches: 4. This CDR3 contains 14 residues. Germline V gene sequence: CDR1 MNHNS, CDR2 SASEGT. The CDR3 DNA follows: TGTGCCAGCAGTGCAGGGACAGGGGGCGTCGAGCAGTACTTC. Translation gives CASSAGTGGVEQYF.

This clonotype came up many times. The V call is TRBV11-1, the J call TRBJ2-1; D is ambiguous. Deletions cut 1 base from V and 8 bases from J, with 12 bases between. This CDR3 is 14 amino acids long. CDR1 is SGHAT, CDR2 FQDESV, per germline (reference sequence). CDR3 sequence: CASSLVFVPHEQFF. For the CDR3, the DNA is TGTGCCAGCAGCTTAGTTTTCGTGCCCCATGAGCAGTTCTTC.